The T cell receptor beta chain under discussion was sequenced for a study of blood T cell repertoires in COVID-19. Sequenced by immunoSEQ multiplex PCR; TCRdb stores in-frame clones only, minus some. The table records 49,000 or so clones, roughly 88% of them present only once. V was pared by 4 bases and J by 8 bases, with 8 bases of the junction left unmatched. The CDR3 has 15 residues. The germline CDR1 and CDR2 sequences are ENHRY and SYGVKD. The Seattle patients, enrolled during active infection, were followed longitudinally. This sequence was found in a woman of 80 years or more with COVID-19, enrolled during active disease. The rearrangement uses TRBV10-3 and TRBJ2-1, with 10 bases that match TRBD2. Material: peripheral blood. For the CDR3, the DNA is TGTGCCATCAGTGGGCTAGCGGGAGCGCTCTATGAGCAGTTCTTC. Translation: CAISGLAGALYEQFF.